This T cell receptor (beta chain) was recovered during a study of T cell responses to AZD1222 COVID-19 vaccine. Study-wide background: Timing groups of about 4 and about 12 weeks for second doses were pooled.

About this clone: What it binds is unknown.

V was trimmed by 5 bases and J by 1 base, leaving 11 bases between them. Germline V gene lookup returns CDR1 SGHAT and CDR2 FQDESV (reference sequence). This CDR3 region has 14 residues. TCRdb's table, derived via immunoSEQ multiplex PCR, lists solely in-frame clones and lacks some. Here the sample spans about 140,000 clones, 80% to 90% being singletons. Study-level results: It should be noted that donors were predominantly white British and more often female, and clonal diversity was possibly underestimated. With two AZD1222 doses given, Spike-specific TCR breadth and depth both rose. At study baseline, merely several AZD1222 recipients were seropositive.

The source of this sequence is an adult in good health. This sample comprised peripheral blood, obtained on day 0 of AZD1222 vaccination. This chain uses TRBV11-1 with TRBJ1-1; the D is unclear. The CDR3 spells CASSPWTQNTEAFF. The CDR3 bases are TGTGCCAGCAGCCCCTGGACGCAGAACACTGAAGCTTTCTTT.